This TCR beta chain was found in a study of T cell clusters in autoimmune cytopenias (dated by TCRdb to the late 2010s). Notes on the research overall: Per sample, TRB sequencing gave a median depth of roughly 50,000 reads and a median of approximately 2,400 distinct TRB clonotypes. In autoimmune cytopenia patients, peripheral blood TRB and IGH repertoires were sequenced during active disease and over treatment follow-up, together with healthy, CLL and autoimmune hepatitis controls. The goal of the study was to determine whether autoimmune cytopenia patients have a disease-specific immune repertoire signature that could serve as a blood-based biomarker. Study-level results and caveats: Shifts in the TRB repertoire, including less even repertoires in secondary cytopenia and CLL, were mostly a reflection of lymphoma bias and not of autoimmunity. The cluster-lack signature was not seen for secondary cytopenia versus CLL, apparently masked by the dominant lymphoma-associated repertoire. Healthy donors had almost three times as many exclusive TRB clusters as active autoimmune hepatitis patients, a finding consistent with an autoimmunity-wide signature. The T cell clusters were defined in silico only, and their functional role remained to be validated experimentally. GLIPH suggested that primary autoimmune cytopenia patients lacked physiological T cell clusters: 45 to 55 clusters were exclusive to healthy donors versus some 16 exclusive to patients.

From its cysteine to its phenylalanine, the CDR3 spans 15 amino acids. There is no recorded DNA. Reading the germline V gene gives CDR1 KGHSH and CDR2 LQKENI. TRB amplification used about 260 ng of peripheral blood genomic DNA, some 38,000 genome equivalents, per sample. About this clonotype: Its specific antigen is unknown.

Multiplex PCR with a touch-down protocol amplified TRB rearrangements, with the TRB-A and TRB-B primer pools combined in a single tube. Illumina adapters and sample indices were attached to the amplicons through two consecutive PCR reactions using Phusion HS II polymerase. The amplicons were purified from gel with the NucleoSpin Gel and PCR Clean-up kit, after which the amplicons were quantified by Qubit and checked for quality on an Agilent 2100 Bioanalyzer. Sequencing of the libraries was performed on an Illumina MiSeq with 600-cycle, single-indexed, paired-end runs. The paper's data handling went like this. Alignment and assembly of TRB reads were performed with MiXCR version 2.1.12 and the default MiXCR reference library. A clone was defined by each unique CDR3 nucleotide sequence, and the analysis included only productive sequences supported by at least two reads. Repertoire diversity was assessed with alpha-parameterized diversity profiles (alpha 0 to 5), including the Shannon (alpha 1) and Simpson (alpha 2) indices, which were computed with an R script. Combinatorial TRB VJ usage was computed with the tcR package and compared between cohorts by principal component analysis with ade4. TCRbeta CDR3s were clustered with GLIPH on cohort pairs matched by age and read depth, and cluster frequencies were compared by Wilcoxon test. Each CDR3 protein sequence appears as one entry after TCRdb reprocessed the reads, and no DNA is included. What appears here as the V and J calls and clone size reflects TCRdb's work, not the paper's. This sample's clone table shows 9,500 or so distinct CDR3 sequences. 7% to 10% of the sample rests with the top ten.

This receptor was taken from a human donor with an autoimmune cytopenia or autoimmune hepatitis (not recorded which). Input material: peripheral blood. The chain employs TRBV18 and TRBJ1-1. CDR3 reads: CASSPSVDGDTEAFF.